A single T cell receptor beta chain is shown here with its context. The record originates from a study of technical replicates of blood from a few donors. Profiling relied on immunoSEQ multiplex PCR, and the TCRdb table lists in-frame clones only, not all of them. The data contain tens of thousands of clones, roughly 93% of them singletons. This CDR3 contains 11 residues. Germline loops: CDR1 SQVTM, CDR2 ANQGSEA. V lost 6 bases to trimming and J lost 6 bases, with 11 bases between them. Sequences were obtained from PBMCs. This chain connects TRBV29-1 to TRBJ1-1; TRBD1 is a possible D gene (5 bases). The sequence derives from a human donor in good health. Some clones in this sample may be carry-over from other donors' samples. CDR3 nucleotide sequence: TGCAGCGTCGGGGGGTCTGCTGAAGCTTTCTTT. The encoded protein is CSVGGSAEAFF. The entire variable domain, with the rest obtained from reference TRBV29-1 and TRBJ1-1, is as follows: SAVISQKPSRDICQRGTSLTIQCQVDSQVTMMFWYRQQPGQSLTLIATANQGSEATYESGFVIDKFPISRPNLTFSTLTVSNMSPEDSSIYLCSVGGSAEAFFGQGTRLTVV.